This TCR beta chain was obtained from a study of cytomegalovirus exposure and HLA in healthy donors. PCR involved 60 Vbeta and 13 Jbeta primers. Sequencing was performed with immunoSEQ multiplex PCR; in TCRdb, only in-frame clones are kept and a portion is missing. The repertoire has 120,000 to 150,000 clones, about three quarters of them found once; the top ten carry around 2.9%. Germline-derived CDR1 and CDR2 are SGHVS and FQNEAQ. The J segment lost 4 bases and the V segment lost 2 bases, leaving 2 bases of the junction unmatched. The CDR3 totals 14 residues. The sequence was obtained from a man between 40 and 49 years old in good health and CMV-seropositive. The sequenced sample consisted of PBMCs. The rearrangement links TRBV7-8 to TRBJ2-5; 9 bases agree with TRBD1. Written as DNA, the CDR3 is TGTGCCAGCAGCTTAAACAGGGGGCGAGAGACCCAGTACTTC. As protein: CASSLNRGRETQYF.